Presented here are 30 T cell receptor beta chains from one specimen sequenced in a study of T cells in placental villitis. General study results and limits: Villitis of unknown etiology placentae had higher clonality than controls, median roughly 0.057 versus 0.006.

What these receptors recognize is not known. This was the immunoSEQ v4 assay. The data were produced by immunoSEQ multiplex PCR, yet TCRdb's version contains in-frame clones alone and is incomplete. The profile shows some 900 clones, approximately 87% of them singletons. Sequencing was carried out using placental tissue containing maternal and fetal cells. Receptor source: a human patient with villitis of unknown etiology; the placental T cells may come from both mother and fetus.

This clone was observed a single time. Other DNA sequences in this sample translate to the same CDR3. This CDR3 is CATSDFMRGIDTGELFF. The CDR3 nucleotides are TGTGCCACCAGTGATTTCATGAGGGGGATTGATACCGGGGAGCTGTTTTTT. This sequence joins TRBV24-1 and TRBJ2-2; possible D gene TRBD1, 6 bases. The V end was cut by 1 base, the J end by 5 bases, with 16 bases between. Germline assignment: CDR1 KGHDR and CDR2 SFDVKD. This CDR3 has 17 residues.

This sequence joins TRBV27 and TRBJ1-1; D not resolved. The CDR3 extends over 15 amino acids. V lost 7 bases, J lost 5 bases, and 20 bases lay in between. The germline CDR1 and CDR2 sequences are MNHEY and SMNVEV (reference sequence). The CDR3 region is CASTGFVGGKTEAFF. CDR3 nucleotide sequence: TGTGCCAGCACCGGCTTCGTAGGAGGGAAGACTGAAGCTTTCTTT.

This chain uses TRBV6-5 with TRBJ2-5, with TRBD2 as a possible D gene (5 bases). The CDR3 loop spans 14 amino acids. Trimming stripped 7 bases from V and 1 base from J, with 13 bases between. CDR1 is MNHEY and CDR2 is SVGAGI in the germline V gene. The CDR3 sequence: CASNRAVFQETQYF. As DNA, the CDR3 is TGTGCCAGCAATAGAGCGGTGTTCCAAGAGACCCAGTACTTC.

The rearrangement joins TRBV5-1 to TRBJ2-7, with a weak D call TRBD2 (6 bases). V gave up 3 bases and J gave up 2 bases, with 12 bases separating them. The CDR3 consists of 14 residues. The germline CDR1 and CDR2 sequences are SGHRS and YFSETQ. The CDR3 sequence: CASSSLPGAYEQYV. The CDR3, as DNA: TGCGCCAGCAGCTCCCTGCCGGGGGCCTACGAGCAGTACGTC.

This rearrangement joins TRBV10-3 to TRBJ2-1; D gene unclear. Per the germline V gene, CDR1 is ENHRY and CDR2 is SYGVKD. V dropped 7 bases and J dropped 8 bases, with 9 bases sitting between them. This CDR3 contains 11 residues. For the CDR3, the DNA is TGTGCCATCACCGCGTTTGATGAGCAGTTCTTC. It yields the protein CAITAFDEQFF.

V gene TRBV29-1 combines with J gene TRBJ1-2; D is possibly TRBD1 (6 bases). The V gene lost 1 base and the J gene lost 6 bases, with 9 bases spanning the gap. The CDR3 has 12 residues. Germline loops: CDR1 SQVTM, CDR2 ANQGSEA. The CDR3 spells CSVEGQVDGYTF. DNA for the CDR3: TGCAGCGTTGAAGGACAGGTGGATGGCTACACCTTC.

The count of this clone is one. The rearrangement uses TRBV6-5 and TRBJ1-1; D call uncertain. Trimming took 7 bases from V and 7 from J, leaving 7 bases between them. Germline V lookup: CDR1 MNHEY, CDR2 SVGAGI. The CDR3 is made up of 10 amino acids. This CDR3 is CASIYNEAFF. The CDR3 coding sequence is TGTGCCAGCATCTATAATGAAGCTTTCTTT.

The gene calls are TRBV2 and TRBJ1-2, with TRBD1 as a possible D gene (5 bases). Germline values: CDR1 SNHLY, CDR2 FYNNEI. The V and J ends lost 2 bases and 2 bases respectively, with 9 bases between them. The CDR3 extends over 14 amino acids. CDR3 in DNA: TGTGCCAGCAGTGAATTTCGGGGCAACTATGGCTACACCTTC. It translates to CASSEFRGNYGYTF. Looking up the rest from reference TRBV2 and TRBJ1-2 gives the full variable domain: EPEVTQTPSHQVTQMGQEVILRCVPISNHLYFYWYRQILGQKVEFLVSFYNNEISEKSEIFDDQFSVERPDGSNFTLKIRSTKLEDSAMYFCASSEFRGNYGYTFGSGTRLTVV.

In DNA, the CDR3 is TGCAGCGTTGATGTTCGGACAGGGGTTGATCAGCCCCAGCATTTT. Amino acid sequence: CSVDVRTGVDQPQHF. V usage is TRBV29-1 and J usage is TRBJ1-5; 9 nucleotides line up with TRBD1. The CDR3 sequence is 15 residues long. CDR1 and CDR2 (germline): SQVTM, ANQGSEA. Trimming took 3 bases from V and 5 from J; bases not matched to a gene: 8. Using reference TRBV29-1 and TRBJ1-5 for the parts outside the CDR3, the full variable domain is SAVISQKPSRDICQRGTSLTIQCQVDSQVTMMFWYRQQPGQSLTLIATANQGSEATYESGFVIDKFPISRPNLTFSTLTVSNMSPEDSSIYLCSVDVRTGVDQPQHFGDGTRLSIL.

This clone appeared a few times. The chain carries TRBV7-9 and TRBJ2-1, with 16 nucleotides matching TRBD2. The CDR3 is 17 amino acids. The V and J ends lost 5 bases and 2 bases, in that order; junction bases with no gene match: 3. CDR1 and CDR2 from the germline V gene are SEHNR and FQNEAQ (reference sequence). CDR3 sequence: CASSPGTSGGAYNEQFF. The CDR3 coding sequence is TGTGCCAGCAGCCCGGGGACTAGCGGGGGGGCCTACAATGAGCAGTTCTTC. The variable domain in full, with the rest retrieved from reference TRBV7-9 and TRBJ2-1, is DTGVSQNPRHKITKRGQNVTFRCDPISEHNRLYWYRQTLGQGPEFLTYFQNEAQLEKSRLLSDRFSAERPKGSFSTLEIQRTEQGDSAMYLCASSPGTSGGAYNEQFFGPGTRLTVL.

V and J are TRBV13 and TRBJ2-7, with TRBD2 identical over 12 bases. V trimming: 4 bases; J trimming: 4 bases; junction bases outside the gene matches: 11. The CDR3 spans 17 residues. In germline, CDR1 is PRHDT, CDR2 FYEKMQ (reference sequence). This CDR3 is CASSSRLAGDPPYEQYF. For the CDR3, the DNA is TGTGCCAGCAGCTCACGACTAGCGGGGGACCCTCCTTACGAGCAGTACTTC.

For this clone: Compared with germline, one end of the junction differs, possibly owing to a read error. The J gene is TRBJ2-2, the V gene TRBV19, with D possibly matching TRBD1 (6 bases). CDR1 LNHDA and CDR2 SQIVND come from the germline V gene (reference sequence). The CDR3 covers 19 residues. The CDR3 here is CASSTGTLRLGRNTGKLFF. CDR3 nucleotide sequence: TGTGCCAGTAGTACCGGGACATTACGGCTTGGGAGAAACACCGGGAAGCTGTTTTTT.

The rearrangement uses TRBV7-3 and TRBJ2-2, with 7 positions matching TRBD1. Germline CDR1 reads SGHTA; CDR2 reads FQGTGA. V lost 2 bases, J lost 0 bases, and 0 bases stayed unmatched. There are 15 residues in the CDR3. The chain's CDR3 is CASSLQGANTGELFF. Written as DNA, the CDR3 is TGTGCCAGCAGCTTACAGGGGGCGAACACCGGGGAGCTGTTTTTT.

The chain couples TRBV28 to TRBJ1-2; weak D call: TRBD1 (5 bases). Germline V gene sequence: CDR1 MDHEN, CDR2 SYDVKM. The CDR3 length is 14 residues. With 2 bases removed from V and 8 bases from J, the gap between germline ends came to 15 bases. The CDR3 sequence: CASSLPGRGLGYTF. CDR3 sequence (DNA): TGTGCCAGCAGTTTACCCGGACGGGGCTTGGGCTACACCTTC.

The V and J genes are TRBV10-3 and TRBJ2-7, with D possibly TRBD1 on 6 matching bases. Trimming shortened V by 3 bases and J by 4 bases, and 10 bases separated the two germline ends. The germline gives CDR1 ENHRY, CDR2 SYGVKD. The CDR3 spans 13 residues. CDR3 in amino acids: CAISDGQTYEQYV. CDR3 nucleotides: TGTGCCATCAGTGACGGACAGACTTACGAGCAGTACGTC.

The chain combines TRBV11-2 with TRBJ2-7, with D uncertain. CDR3 length equals 15 residues. Between the trimmed V and J ends, which lost 5 bases and 5 bases, there was a span of 19 bases. Germline CDR1 SGHAT, CDR2 FQNNGV. CDR3 protein: CASSRDPVSYNEQYF. The CDR3 coding sequence is TGTGCCAGCAGCCGAGACCCAGTAAGTTATAACGAGCAGTACTTC.

This rearrangement joins TRBV6-5 to TRBJ2-1; 8 positions match TRBD2. The V gene's germline CDR1 is MNHEY and CDR2 SVGAGI. The CDR3 spans 13 residues. V shed 6 bases and J 7 bases; nucleotides not matched to a gene: 5. CDR3 sequence reads: CASSYTGGNEQFF. CDR3 DNA: TGTGCCAGCAGCTACACGGGGGGGAATGAGCAGTTCTTC.

V usage is TRBV4-2 and J usage is TRBJ2-5, with TRBD1 matching 10 bases. Germline values: CDR1 LGHNA, CDR2 YNFKEQ. This CDR3 contains 17 residues. Trimming took 1 base from V and 4 from J; bases not matched to a gene: 9. The CDR3 bases are TGTGCCAGCAGCCAAGCCCTAAGACAGGGGGCGGGAGAGACCCAGTACTTC. This encodes CASSQALRQGAGETQYF.

About this clone: This sample also contains other DNA sequences that code for the same CDR3. CDR3 in DNA: TGTGCCACCAGCAGGGGGACCGAATCCTACAATGAGCAGTTCTTC. Translating gives CATSRGTESYNEQFF. The chain uses TRBV15 and TRBJ2-1, with D tentatively TRBD1 or TRBD2 (5 bases each). Trimming stripped 3 bases from V and 1 base from J, with 10 bases between. The CDR3 runs to 15 residues. Germline V gene lookup returns CDR1 LNHNV and CDR2 YYDKDF (reference sequence).

This clone was detected once. V is TRBV6-5 and J is TRBJ2-2; TRBD2 is a possible D gene (6 bases). There are 13 residues in the CDR3. Per germline, CDR1 MNHEY and CDR2 SVGAGI. Trimming took off 10 bases at V and 7 bases at J, with 16 bases between the two ends. The CDR3 reads CATGGNSIGELFF. The CDR3 coding sequence is TGTGCCACAGGAGGGAATTCTATCGGGGAGCTGTTTTTT.

The chain is built from TRBV28 and TRBJ2-4, with D perhaps given as TRBD1 or TRBD2 (5 bases each). Germline-derived CDR1 and CDR2 are MDHEN and SYDVKM. This CDR3 spans 15 amino acids. The germline V and J ends were trimmed by 6 bases and 7 bases, with 19 bases remaining between them. The CDR3 here is CASSAGGGIRNIQYF. CDR3 coding DNA: TGTGCCAGCAGCGCAGGTGGGGGTATAAGGAACATTCAGTACTTC. The full variable domain, with the rest looked up from reference TRBV28 and TRBJ2-4, is DVKVTQSSRYLVKRTGEKVFLECVQDMDHENMFWYRQDPGLGLRLIYFSYDVKMKEKGDIPEGYSVSREKKERFSLILESASTNQTSMYLCASSAGGGIRNIQYFGAGTRLSVL.

The chain employs TRBV19 and TRBJ1-2; a weak D match, TRBD1 (5 bases). With 1 base removed from V and 4 bases from J, the gap between germline ends came to 10 bases. The CDR3 totals 14 residues. Germline CDR1 and CDR2: LNHDA and SQIVND (reference sequence). The DNA of the CDR3 is TGTGCCAGTAGTATAGTAGGGGTAGGCTATGGCTACACCTTC. Its translation: CASSIVGVGYGYTF.

The V gene is TRBV30, the J gene TRBJ2-3; 8 bases are shared with TRBD2. The CDR3 runs to 15 residues. With 1 base clipped from V and 2 bases from J, the junction kept 5 bases outside the gene matches. CDR1 is GTSNPN and CDR2 is SVGIG in the germline V gene (reference sequence). The CDR3 nucleotides are TGTGCCTGGAGTGGATTAGCGGGGATCACAGATACGCAGTATTTT. It is translated as CAWSGLAGITDTQYF.

The rearrangement uses TRBV2 and TRBJ1-1; possibly TRBD1 for D (6 bases). V was pared by 8 bases and J by 0 bases, with 10 bases between. The V gene's germline CDR1 is SNHLY and CDR2 FYNNEI. The CDR3 contains 13 residues. The CDR3 sequence is CASPDRMNTEAFF. In nucleotides, the CDR3 is TGTGCCAGCCCAGACAGGATGAACACTGAAGCTTTCTTT.

The V call is TRBV29-1, the J call TRBJ1-2; TRBD1 is a possible D gene (5 bases). V was cut by 4 bases and J by 8 bases, with 14 bases left in between. Germline V CDR1 and CDR2: SQVTM, ANQGSEA. CDR3 length: 12 amino acids. For the CDR3, the DNA is TGCAGCGTTGGATATGGGGGAGAAGGCTACACCTTC. Its translation is CSVGYGGEGYTF. The full variable domain, in which reference TRBV29-1 and TRBJ1-2 provide the parts outside the CDR3, is SAVISQKPSRDICQRGTSLTIQCQVDSQVTMMFWYRQQPGQSLTLIATANQGSEATYESGFVIDKFPISRPNLTFSTLTVSNMSPEDSSIYLCSVGYGGEGYTFGSGTRLTVV.

The chain couples TRBV10-3 to TRBJ2-5; the D gene is possibly TRBD2 (5 bases). The germline gives CDR1 ENHRY, CDR2 SYGVKD. CDR3 length: 12 amino acids. V dropped 2 bases and J dropped 4 bases, with 5 bases sitting between them. CDR3 region: CAISELAETQYF. Here the CDR3 DNA reads TGTGCCATCAGTGAGCTAGCAGAGACCCAGTACTTC.

The chain combines TRBV6-2 or TRBV6-3 with TRBJ2-2; 7 bases line up with TRBD1. The junction had 2 bases not matched to a gene; V was cut back by 0 bases and J by 1 base. The CDR3 length is 16 residues. Looked up from germline, CDR1 is MNHEY and CDR2 is SVGEGT. The CDR3, as DNA: TGTGCCAGCAGTTACTCGGGACAGCTGAACACCGGGGAGCTGTTTTTT. Protein sequence: CASSYSGQLNTGELFF.

The V call is TRBV27, the J call TRBJ2-1; no clear D gene. The CDR3 loop spans 15 amino acids. V was pared by 7 bases and J by 4 bases, with 17 bases between. Looked up from germline, CDR1 is MNHEY and CDR2 is SMNVEV (reference sequence). CDR3 sequence: CASIPVGSQYNEQFF. As DNA, the CDR3 is TGTGCCAGCATCCCCGTGGGCAGCCAGTACAATGAGCAGTTCTTC.

The genes are TRBV13 and TRBJ2-3, with 9 bases matching TRBD2. CDR1 is PRHDT and CDR2 is FYEKMQ in the germline V gene (reference sequence). This CDR3 has 14 residues. V lost 3 bases, J lost 4 bases, and 2 bases stayed unmatched. The CDR3 reads CASSLPSGADTQYF. The CDR3 nucleotides read TGTGCCAGCAGCTTGCCTAGCGGGGCAGATACGCAGTATTTT. Supplemented by reference TRBV13 and TRBJ2-3, the full variable domain reads AAGVIQSPRHLIKEKRETATLKCYPIPRHDTVYWYQQGPGQDPQFLISFYEKMQSDKGSIPDRFSAQQFSDYHSELNMSSLELGDSALYFCASSLPSGADTQYFGPGTRLTVL.

The genes are TRBV4-3 and TRBJ2-5; a possible D gene is TRBD2 (6 bases). Germline CDR1 and CDR2: LGHNA and YSLEER. The ends were cut back, 4 bases at V and 4 bases at J, with 10 bases in the middle. The CDR3 runs 13 residues. The CDR3 bases are TGCGCCAGCAGCCTCCAGGGAGGAGAGACCCAGTACTTC. Its protein product is CASSLQGGETQYF.